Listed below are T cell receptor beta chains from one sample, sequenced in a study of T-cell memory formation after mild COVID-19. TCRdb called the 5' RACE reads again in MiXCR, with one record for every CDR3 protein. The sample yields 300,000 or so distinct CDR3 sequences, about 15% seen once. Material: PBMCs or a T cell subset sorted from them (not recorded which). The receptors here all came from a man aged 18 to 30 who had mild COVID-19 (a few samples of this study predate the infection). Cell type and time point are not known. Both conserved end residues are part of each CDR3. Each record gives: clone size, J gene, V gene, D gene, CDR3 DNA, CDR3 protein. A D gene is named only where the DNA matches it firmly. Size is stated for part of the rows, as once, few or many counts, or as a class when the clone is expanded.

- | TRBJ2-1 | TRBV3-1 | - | TGTGCCAGCAGCCAGACCGAATCCTACAATGAGCAGTTCTTC | CASSQTESYNEQFF
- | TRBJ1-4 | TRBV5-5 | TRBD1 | TGTGCCAGCAGCGCGAGCCGGGACAGGCTTTTTCGGAAACTGTTTTTT | CASSASRDRLFRKLFF
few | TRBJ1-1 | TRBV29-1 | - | TGCAGCGTATACAGGGAGGGCACTGAAGCTTTCTTT | CSVYREGTEAFF
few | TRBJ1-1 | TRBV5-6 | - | TGTGCCAGCAGCCCGGACAGCGCTCGATCGAACACTGAAGCTTTCTTT | CASSPDSARSNTEAFF
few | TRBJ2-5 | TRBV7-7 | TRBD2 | TGTGCCAGCAGCACTAGCGGACAGACGAGTAAAGAGACCCAGTACTTC | CASSTSGQTSKETQYF
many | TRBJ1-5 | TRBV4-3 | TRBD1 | TGCGCCAGCAGCCTGAGTTGGGGCCCGGACAGGGGCAATCAGCCCCAGCATTTT | CASSLSWGPDRGNQPQHF
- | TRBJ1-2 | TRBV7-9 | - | TGTGCCAGCAGCCCCATGGCGGGTTCGGACTATGGCTACACCTTC | CASSPMAGSDYGYTF
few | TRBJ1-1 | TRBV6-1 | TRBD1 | TGTGCCAGCAGGACAGGGGGCGGCACTGAAGCTTTCTTT | CASRTGGGTEAFF
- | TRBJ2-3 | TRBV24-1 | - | TGTGCCACCAGTGATTTTACGGGTGAAGGAGGCACAGATACGCAGTATTTT | CATSDFTGEGGTDTQYF
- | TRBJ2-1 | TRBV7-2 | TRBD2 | TGTGCCAGCTCCCAAACTAGCGGGGGGCCAGTCAATGAGCAGTTCTTC | CASSQTSGGPVNEQFF
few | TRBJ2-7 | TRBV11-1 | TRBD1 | TGTGCCAGCAGCCTTACCGGAGGAGGACAGGGAGACGAGCAGTACTTC | CASSLTGGGQGDEQYF
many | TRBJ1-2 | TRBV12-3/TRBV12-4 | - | TGTGCCAGCAGGTGGGAGGGGGATGGCTACACCTTC | CASRWEGDGYTF
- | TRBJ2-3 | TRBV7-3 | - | TGTGCCAGCAGCTTAGACGGGGCCAGCACAGATACGCAGTATTTT | CASSLDGASTDTQYF
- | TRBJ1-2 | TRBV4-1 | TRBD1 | TGCGCCAGCAGCCAAGATATGGGACAGAACTATGACTACACCTTC | CASSQDMGQNYDYTF
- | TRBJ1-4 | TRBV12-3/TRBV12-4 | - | TGTGCCAGCAGTCCGGACGGTAATGAAAAACTGTTTTTT | CASSPDGNEKLFF
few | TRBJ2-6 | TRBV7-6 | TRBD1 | TGTGCCAGCAGCTCGGGGACAGTCTCTGGGGCCAACGTCCTGACTTTC | CASSSGTVSGANVLTF
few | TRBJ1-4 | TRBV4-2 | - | TGTGCCAGCAGCCAACAGAGGGTGAAGGCAACTAATGAAAAACTGTTTTTT | CASSQQRVKATNEKLFF
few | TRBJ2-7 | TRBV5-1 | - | TGCGCCAGCAGCTTGGGCCCCGAGCAGTACTTC | CASSLGPEQYF
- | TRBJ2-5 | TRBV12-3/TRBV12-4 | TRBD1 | TGTGCCAGCGGAACAGGGGCCTCTACGTACTTC | CASGTGASTYF
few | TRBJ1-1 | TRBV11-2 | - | TGTGCCAGCAGCTTAGATCGGAGCGACACTGAAGCTTTCTTT | CASSLDRSDTEAFF
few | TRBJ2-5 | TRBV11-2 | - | TGTGCCAGCAGCTCGACGAACGGGAGAGAGACCCAGTACTTC | CASSSTNGRETQYF
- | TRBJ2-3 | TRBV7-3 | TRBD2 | TGTGCCAGCAGCCACGGGGGGGACACAGATACGCAGTATTTT | CASSHGGDTDTQYF
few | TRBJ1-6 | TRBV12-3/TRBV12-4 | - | TGTGCCAGCAGTTTAGGGACACAGAATTCACCCCTCCACTTT | CASSLGTQNSPLHF
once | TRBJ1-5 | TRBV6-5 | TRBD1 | TGTGCCAGCAGAACCGGGACAGGGGTAAATCAGCCCCAGCAATTT | CASRTGTGVNQPQQF
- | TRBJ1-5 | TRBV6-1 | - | TGTGCCAGCAGTGTTAACACCCCATTTGCAGGCAATCAGCCCCAGCATTTT | CASSVNTPFAGNQPQHF
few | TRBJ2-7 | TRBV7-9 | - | TGTGCCAGCAGCTCGAGCGGGCAGAGACACGAGCAGTACTTC | CASSSSGQRHEQYF
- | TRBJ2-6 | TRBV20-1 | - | TGCAGTGCTAGAGATCAGGGTACAGGGGCCAACGTCCTGACTTTC | CSARDQGTGANVLTF
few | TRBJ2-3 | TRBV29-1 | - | TGCAGCGCGGAACAGGGCGCAGATACGCAGTATTTT | CSAEQGADTQYF
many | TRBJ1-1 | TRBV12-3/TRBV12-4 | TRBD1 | TGTGCCAGCAGTTTTACAGGGGGCACTGAAGCTTTCTTT | CASSFTGGTEAFF
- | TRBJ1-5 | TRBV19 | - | TGTGCCAGTAGTATGGGAAATCAGCCCCAGCATTTT | CASSMGNQPQHF
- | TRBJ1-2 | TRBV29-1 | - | TGCAGCGTTGAAGAGGGAGCAGGGCGAGGTGGCTACACCTTC | CSVEEGAGRGGYTF